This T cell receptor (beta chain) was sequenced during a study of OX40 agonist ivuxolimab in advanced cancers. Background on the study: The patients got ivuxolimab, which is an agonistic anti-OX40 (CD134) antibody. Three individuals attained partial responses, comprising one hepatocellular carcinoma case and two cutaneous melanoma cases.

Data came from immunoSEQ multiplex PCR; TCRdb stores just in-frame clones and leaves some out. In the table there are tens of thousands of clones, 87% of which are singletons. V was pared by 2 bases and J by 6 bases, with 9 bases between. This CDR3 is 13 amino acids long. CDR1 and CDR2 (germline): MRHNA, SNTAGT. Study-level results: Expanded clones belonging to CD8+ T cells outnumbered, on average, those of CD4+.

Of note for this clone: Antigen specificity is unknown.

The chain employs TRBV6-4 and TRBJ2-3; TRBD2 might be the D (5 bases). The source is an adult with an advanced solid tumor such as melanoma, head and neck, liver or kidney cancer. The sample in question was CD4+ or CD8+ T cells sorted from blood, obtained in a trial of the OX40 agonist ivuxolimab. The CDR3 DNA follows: TGTGCCAGCAGTGACGGGGAGTCGGATACGCAGTATTTT. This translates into CASSDGESDTQYF.